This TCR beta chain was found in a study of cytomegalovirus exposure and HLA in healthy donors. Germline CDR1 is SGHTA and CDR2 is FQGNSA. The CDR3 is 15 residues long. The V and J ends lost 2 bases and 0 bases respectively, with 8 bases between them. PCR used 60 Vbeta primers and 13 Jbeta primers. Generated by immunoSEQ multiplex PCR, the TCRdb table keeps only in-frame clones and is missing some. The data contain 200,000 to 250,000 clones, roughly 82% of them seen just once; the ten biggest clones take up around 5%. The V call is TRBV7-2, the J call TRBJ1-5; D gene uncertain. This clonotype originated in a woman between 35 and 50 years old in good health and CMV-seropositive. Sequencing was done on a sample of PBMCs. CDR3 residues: CASSLSGISNQPQHF. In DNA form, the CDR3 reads TGTGCCAGCAGCTTATCGGGGATTAGCAATCAGCCCCAGCATTTT. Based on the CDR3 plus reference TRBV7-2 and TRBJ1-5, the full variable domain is GAGVSQSPSNKVTEKGKDVELRCDPISGHTALYWYRQSLGQGLEFLIYFQGNSAPDKSGLPSDRFSAERTGGSVSTLTIQRTQQEDSAVYLCASSLSGISNQPQHFGDGTRLSIL.